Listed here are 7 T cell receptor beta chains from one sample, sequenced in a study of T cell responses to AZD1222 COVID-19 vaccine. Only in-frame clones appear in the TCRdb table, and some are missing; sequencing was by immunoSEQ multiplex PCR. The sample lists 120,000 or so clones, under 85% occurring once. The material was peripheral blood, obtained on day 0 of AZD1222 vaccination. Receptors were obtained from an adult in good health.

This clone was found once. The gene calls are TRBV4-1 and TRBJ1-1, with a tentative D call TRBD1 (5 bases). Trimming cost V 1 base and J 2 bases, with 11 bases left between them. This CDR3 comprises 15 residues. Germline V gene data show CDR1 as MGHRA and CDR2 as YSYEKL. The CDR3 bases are TGCGCCAGCAGCCAAGGATGGGGGGACAACACTGAAGCTTTCTTT. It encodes CASSQGWGDNTEAFF.

CDR3 in amino acids: CASNDGWMEKLFF. The CDR3 DNA sequence: TGTGCCAGTAACGACGGTTGGATGGAAAAACTGTTTTTT. V and J are TRBV19 and TRBJ1-4; D is unclear. Germline V gene sequence: CDR1 LNHDA, CDR2 SQIVND (reference sequence). Deletions cut 7 bases from V and 8 bases from J, with 14 bases between. This CDR3 comprises 13 residues.

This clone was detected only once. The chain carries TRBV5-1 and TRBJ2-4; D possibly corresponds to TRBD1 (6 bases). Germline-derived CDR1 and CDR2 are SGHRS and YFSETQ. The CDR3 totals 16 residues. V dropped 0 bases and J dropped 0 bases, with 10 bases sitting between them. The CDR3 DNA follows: TGCGCCAGCAGCTTGGAAGGGGGATTAGCCAAAAACATTCAGTACTTC. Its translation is CASSLEGGLAKNIQYF. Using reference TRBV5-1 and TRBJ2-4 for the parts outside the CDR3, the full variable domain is KAGVTQTPRYLIKTRGQQVTLSCSPISGHRSVSWYQQTPGQGLQFLFEYFSETQRNKGNFPGRFSGRQFSNSRSEMNVSTLELGDSALYLCASSLEGGLAKNIQYFGAGTRLSVL.

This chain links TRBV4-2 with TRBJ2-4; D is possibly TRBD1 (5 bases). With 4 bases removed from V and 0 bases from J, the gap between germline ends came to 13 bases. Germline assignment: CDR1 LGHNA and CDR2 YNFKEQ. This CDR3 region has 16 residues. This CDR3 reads CASSPRVALAKNIQYF. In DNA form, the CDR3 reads TGTGCCAGCAGCCCCAGGGTTGCTCTAGCCAAAAACATTCAGTACTTC.

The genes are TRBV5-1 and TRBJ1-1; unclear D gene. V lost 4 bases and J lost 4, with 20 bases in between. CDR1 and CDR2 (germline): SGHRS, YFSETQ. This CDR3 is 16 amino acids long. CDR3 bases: TGCGCCAGCAGCCGTACTGGCGTCGGGCAGACCACTGAAGCTTTCTTT. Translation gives CASSRTGVGQTTEAFF.

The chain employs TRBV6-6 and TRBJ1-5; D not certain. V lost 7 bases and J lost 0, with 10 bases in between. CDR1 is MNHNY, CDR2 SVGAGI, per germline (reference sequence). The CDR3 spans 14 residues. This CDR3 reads CASTSTDSNQPQHF. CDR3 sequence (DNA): TGTGCCAGCACCTCGACGGATAGCAATCAGCCCCAGCATTTT.

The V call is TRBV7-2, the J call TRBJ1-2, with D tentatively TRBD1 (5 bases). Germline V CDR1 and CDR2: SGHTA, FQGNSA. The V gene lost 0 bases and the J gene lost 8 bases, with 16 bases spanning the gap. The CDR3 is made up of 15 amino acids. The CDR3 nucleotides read TGTGCCAGCAGCTTAGCCAGAGGACATCCGGAGGGCTACACCTTC. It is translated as CASSLARGHPEGYTF.